This TCR beta chain was recorded in a study of blood T cell repertoires in COVID-19. Study information: Samples came from the United States, Italy and Spain, spanning acute and convalescent COVID-19. PBMCs, B-cell-depleted T cells, or T cells provided the cDNA or gDNA that made up the material.

Seattle's cohort entered during active infection and was followed longitudinally. CDR3 length: 13 amino acids. CDR1 is MDHEN and CDR2 is SYDVKM in the germline V gene. Trimming stripped 5 bases from V and 7 bases from J, with 12 bases between. Original processing methods: Reference gene primer amplification yielded estimated nucleated cell counts. The protocol was immunoSEQ multiplex PCR, while the TCRdb copy is restricted to in-frame clones and leaves out a portion. Clone size and the V and J calls come from that table; the DNA yielded D and trimming. The table has around 260,000 clones, around nine tenths seen once; the top ten hold around 5%.

The sequenced material came from peripheral blood. The chain employs TRBV28 and TRBJ1-5; D gene unclear. This receptor was taken from an older woman with COVID-19, enrolled during active disease. The CDR3 region is CASSTRRVQPQHF. DNA of the CDR3: TGTGCCAGCAGTACGCGCCGGGTCCAGCCCCAGCATTTT.